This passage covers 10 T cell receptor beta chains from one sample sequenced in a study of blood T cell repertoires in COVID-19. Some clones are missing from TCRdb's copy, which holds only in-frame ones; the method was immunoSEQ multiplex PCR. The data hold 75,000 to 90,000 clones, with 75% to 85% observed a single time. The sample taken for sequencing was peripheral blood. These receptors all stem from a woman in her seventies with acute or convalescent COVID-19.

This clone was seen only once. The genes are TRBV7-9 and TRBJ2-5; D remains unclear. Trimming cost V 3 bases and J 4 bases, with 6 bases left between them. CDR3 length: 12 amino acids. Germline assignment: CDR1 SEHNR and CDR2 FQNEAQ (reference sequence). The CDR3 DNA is TGTGCCAGCAGCTTTGGCGGAGAGACCCAGTACTTC. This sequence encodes CASSFGGETQYF.

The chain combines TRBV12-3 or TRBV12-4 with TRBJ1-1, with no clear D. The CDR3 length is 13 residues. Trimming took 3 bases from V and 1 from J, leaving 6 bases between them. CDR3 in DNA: TGTGCCAGCAGTTTTGGCAGGAACACTGAAGCTTTCTTT. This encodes CASSFGRNTEAFF.

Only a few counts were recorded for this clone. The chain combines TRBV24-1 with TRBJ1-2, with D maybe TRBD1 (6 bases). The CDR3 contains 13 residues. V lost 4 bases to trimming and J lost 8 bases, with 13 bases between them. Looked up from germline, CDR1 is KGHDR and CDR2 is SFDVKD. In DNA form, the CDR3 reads TGTGCCACCAGTGAATCTAACAGGGACGGCTACACCTTC. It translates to CATSESNRDGYTF.

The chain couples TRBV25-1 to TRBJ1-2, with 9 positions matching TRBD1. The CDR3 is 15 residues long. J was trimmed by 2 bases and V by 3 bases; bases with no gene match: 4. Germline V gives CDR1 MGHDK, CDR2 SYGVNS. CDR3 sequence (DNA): TGTGCCAGCAGTGATTGGGACAGGGACAACTATGGCTACACCTTC. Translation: CASSDWDRDNYGYTF.

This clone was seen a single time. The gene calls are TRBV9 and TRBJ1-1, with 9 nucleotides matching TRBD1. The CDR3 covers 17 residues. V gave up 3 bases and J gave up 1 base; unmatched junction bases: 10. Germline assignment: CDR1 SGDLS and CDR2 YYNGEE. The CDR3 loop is CASSEAGTGITNTEAFF. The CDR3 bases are TGTGCCAGCAGCGAGGCCGGGACAGGGATTACGAACACTGAAGCTTTCTTT.

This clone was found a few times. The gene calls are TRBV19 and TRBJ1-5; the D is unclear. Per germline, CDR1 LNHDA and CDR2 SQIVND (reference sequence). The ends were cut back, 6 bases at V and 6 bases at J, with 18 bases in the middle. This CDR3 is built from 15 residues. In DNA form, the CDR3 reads TGTGCCAGTAGGGCGAGGGCCCGCCTTTTTCAGCCCCAGCATTTT. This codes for CASRARARLFQPQHF. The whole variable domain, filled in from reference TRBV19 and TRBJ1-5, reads DGGITQSPKYLFRKEGQNVTLSCEQNLNHDAMYWYRQDPGQGLRLIYYSQIVNDFQKGDIAEGYSVSREKKESFPLTVTSAQKNPTAFYLCASRARARLFQPQHFGDGTRLSIL.

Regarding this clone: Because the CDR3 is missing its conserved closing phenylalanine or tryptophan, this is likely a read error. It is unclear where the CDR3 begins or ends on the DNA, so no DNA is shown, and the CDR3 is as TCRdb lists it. CDR3 sequence reads: CATSDQTGTGTV. The chain uses TRBV24-1 and TRBJ1-6; TRBD1, the table's D call, lacks a check against the DNA. In germline, CDR1 is KGHDR, CDR2 SFDVKD. Both ends counted, the CDR3 spans 12 residues.

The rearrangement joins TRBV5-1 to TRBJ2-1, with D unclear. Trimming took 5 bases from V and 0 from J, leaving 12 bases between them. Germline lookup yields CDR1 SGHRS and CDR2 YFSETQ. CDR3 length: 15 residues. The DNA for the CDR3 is TGCGCCAGCAGAAGTAAAGCGAGCTCCTACAATGAGCAGTTCTTC. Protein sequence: CASRSKASSYNEQFF.

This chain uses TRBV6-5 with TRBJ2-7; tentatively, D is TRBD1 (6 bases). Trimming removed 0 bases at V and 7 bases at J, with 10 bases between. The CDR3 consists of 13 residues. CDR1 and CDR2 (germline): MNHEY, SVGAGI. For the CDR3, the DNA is TGTGCCAGCAGTTACTCGAGAAGGGGGGAGCAGTACTTC. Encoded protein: CASSYSRRGEQYF.

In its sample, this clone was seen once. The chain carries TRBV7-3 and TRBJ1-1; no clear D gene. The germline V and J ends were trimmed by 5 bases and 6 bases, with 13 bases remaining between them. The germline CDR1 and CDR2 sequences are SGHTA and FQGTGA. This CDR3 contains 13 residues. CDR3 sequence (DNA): TGTGCCAGCAGCGAAGGACCGGGAGCTGAAGCTTTCTTT. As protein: CASSEGPGAEAFF.